This paragraph reports one T cell receptor beta chain. The data derive from a study of Graves' ophthalmopathy and Graves' hyperthyroidism. RNA transcripts provided the template for amplifying TCR beta CDR3 regions. Scientists carried out first-round RT-PCR using HTBI primers and then a second-round multiplex PCR. One entry per CDR3 protein, called by TCRdb with MiXCR from the multiplex PCR reads. The table has 260,000 or so distinct CDR3 sequences, about 47% seen once. The CDR3 contains 16 residues. Trimming removed 5 bases from V and 6 bases from J; junction bases left unmatched: 15. Per germline, CDR1 SGHTA and CDR2 FQGTGA. Clinical symptoms and serum thyroxine were used for diagnosis; TRAb, thyroid ultrasound and orbital computed tomography were also relied on.

The chain carries TRBV7-3 and TRBJ2-5; TRBD1 agrees at 7 bases. This clonotype originated in an adult man with Graves' ophthalmopathy. The specimen sequenced was peripheral blood. As DNA, the CDR3 is TGTGCCAGCAGCCTTGGGACAGCAACTACGGTCCAGACCCAGTACTTC. Translated: CASSLGTATTVQTQYF. Full variable domain (missing parts from reference TRBV7-3 and TRBJ2-5): GAGVSQTPSNKVTEKGKYVELRCDPISGHTALYWYRQSLGQGPEFLIYFQGTGAADDSGLPNDRFFAVRPEGSVSTLKIQRTERGDSAVYLCASSLGTATTVQTQYFGPGTRLLVL.